A single sample is the source of the 31 T cell receptor beta chains below, sequenced in a study of chemoradiotherapy in HPV16-positive cancers. Sequencing used immunoSEQ multiplex PCR; TCRdb keeps in-frame clones, though not all of them. The data contain around 3,500 clones, around 90% of them singletons. The sample in question was blood, obtained from a patient who underwent chemoradiotherapy. Receptors originate from a human donor with HPV-associated anogenital cancer.

The chain recombines TRBV7-3 with TRBJ2-2, with D possibly TRBD1 on 7 matching bases. The germline gives CDR1 SGHTA, CDR2 FQGTGA. V dropped 7 bases and J dropped 7 bases, with 13 bases sitting between them. This CDR3 comprises 13 residues. The CDR3 sequence: CASNRQGGGELFF. In DNA, the CDR3 is TGTGCCAGCAACAGACAGGGAGGCGGGGAGCTGTTTTTT.

The genes are TRBV29-1 and TRBJ2-3; 13 bases fit TRBD2. Germline CDR1 SQVTM, CDR2 ANQGSEA. The CDR3 spans 15 residues. The V and J ends lost 3 bases and 1 base, in that order; junction bases with no gene match: 1. The CDR3, as DNA: TGCAGCGTTGACGGACTAGCGGGAGGCACAGATACGCAGTATTTT. It codes for CSVDGLAGGTDTQYF.

The genes are TRBV18 and TRBJ1-2, with 7 bases identical to TRBD1. Germline lookup yields CDR1 KGHSH and CDR2 LQKENI. The J segment lost 4 bases and the V segment lost 3 bases, leaving 5 bases of the junction unmatched. CDR3 length: 14 residues. CDR3 sequence reads: CASSPGTAFYGYTF. DNA of the CDR3: TGTGCCAGCTCACCCGGGACAGCCTTCTATGGCTACACCTTC. Combining the CDR3 with reference TRBV18 and TRBJ1-2 gives the whole variable domain NAGVMQNPRHLVRRRGQEARLRCSPMKGHSHVYWYRQLPEEGLKFMVYLQKENIIDESGMPKERFSAEFPKEGPSILRIQQVVRGDSAAYFCASSPGTAFYGYTFGSGTRLTVV.

This sequence joins TRBV29-1 and TRBJ2-2, with D uncertain. CDR1 SQVTM and CDR2 ANQGSEA come from the germline V gene. This CDR3 has 13 amino acids. V lost 4 bases and J 3 bases, leaving 9 bases between the germline ends. The CDR3 DNA follows: TGCAGCGTTGTTCAGGATTACACCGGGGAGCTGTTTTTT. Protein product: CSVVQDYTGELFF.

This chain joins TRBV7-9 and TRBJ1-3; TRBD1 agrees at 7 bases. Unmatched junction bases numbered 8, after V lost 5 bases and J lost 4 bases. The CDR3 runs to 15 residues. CDR1 and CDR2 (germline): SEHNR, FQNEAQ (reference sequence). The CDR3 DNA follows: TGTGCCAGCAGCCCACGACCGGGACAGGGAAACACCATATATTTT. Encoded protein: CASSPRPGQGNTIYF. Full variable domain (remainder filled in from reference TRBV7-9 and TRBJ1-3): DTGVSQNPRHKITKRGQNVTFRCDPISEHNRLYWYRQTLGQGPEFLTYFQNEAQLEKSRLLSDRFSAERPKGSFSTLEIQRTEQGDSAMYLCASSPRPGQGNTIYFGEGSWLTVV.

A few counts support this clone. J is TRBJ1-2 and V is TRBV12-5; a possible D gene is TRBD1 (5 bases). Trimming removed 6 bases from V and 5 bases from J, with 19 bases in between. CDR3 length equals 15 residues. Germline CDR1 reads LGHNT; CDR2 reads FRNRAP. The CDR3, as DNA: TGTGCTAGTGGCACCTTGCCAGGGCCTTCTTATGGCTACACCTTC. It translates to CASGTLPGPSYGYTF.

J is TRBJ2-3 and V is TRBV7-2, with D possibly TRBD2 on 6 matching bases. V lost 5 bases and J lost 4, with 16 bases in between. This CDR3 region has 15 residues. Germline loops: CDR1 SGHTA, CDR2 FQGNSA. This CDR3 reads CASSARDGGADTQYF. CDR3 sequence (DNA): TGTGCCAGCAGCGCCCGGGACGGGGGTGCAGATACGCAGTATTTT.

J is TRBJ2-5 and V is TRBV7-3, with D possibly being TRBD1 or TRBD2 (5 bases each). Germline CDR1 is SGHTA and CDR2 is FQGTGA. This CDR3 is built from 13 residues. Between the trimmed V and J ends, which lost 2 bases and 6 bases, there was a span of 10 bases. CDR3 DNA sequence: TGTGCCAGCAGCTTAGAGCCGGGACAGACCCAGTACTTC. Translating gives CASSLEPGQTQYF.

V and J are TRBV5-1 and TRBJ2-1; D unclear. The CDR3 loop spans 16 amino acids. Germline V gene lookup returns CDR1 SGHRS and CDR2 YFSETQ. The ends were cut back, 5 bases at V and 4 bases at J, with 19 bases in the middle. The CDR3 sequence: CASSPDGTSIYNEQFF. CDR3 sequence (DNA): TGCGCCAGCAGTCCGGACGGTACCTCCATTTACAATGAGCAGTTCTTC.

V usage is TRBV18 and J usage is TRBJ2-4; D gene ambiguous. Germline V gives CDR1 KGHSH, CDR2 LQKENI. V was shortened by 3 bases and J by 1 base, with 10 bases between the two germline ends. The CDR3 totals 15 residues. The CDR3 protein is CASSPGMEAKNIQYF. The CDR3 DNA sequence: TGTGCCAGCTCACCGGGGATGGAGGCCAAAAACATTCAGTACTTC. The variable domain in full, with the rest retrieved from reference TRBV18 and TRBJ2-4, is NAGVMQNPRHLVRRRGQEARLRCSPMKGHSHVYWYRQLPEEGLKFMVYLQKENIIDESGMPKERFSAEFPKEGPSILRIQQVVRGDSAAYFCASSPGMEAKNIQYFGAGTRLSVL.

The chain combines TRBV13 with TRBJ2-3; D call uncertain. V lost 0 bases and J 1 base, leaving 8 bases between the germline ends. CDR1 is PRHDT and CDR2 is FYEKMQ in the germline V gene (reference sequence). The CDR3 runs to 15 residues. The CDR3: CASSLGLPGTDTQYF. The CDR3 DNA follows: TGTGCCAGCAGCTTAGGCCTCCCGGGCACAGATACGCAGTATTTT.

This rearrangement joins TRBV6-5 to TRBJ2-7; tentative D call: TRBD2 (5 bases). With 6 bases removed from V and 1 base from J, the gap between germline ends came to 16 bases. This CDR3 has 15 amino acids. Germline V gene lookup returns CDR1 MNHEY and CDR2 SVGAGI. The CDR3 sequence: CASSQLPGRSYEQYF. DNA for the CDR3: TGTGCCAGCAGCCAACTACCGGGAAGGTCCTACGAGCAGTACTTC.

Sample share makes this clone large. The chain employs TRBV7-2 and TRBJ1-5; D remains unclear. Looked up from germline, CDR1 is SGHTA and CDR2 is FQGNSA. The CDR3 is made up of 16 amino acids. The V gene lost 2 bases and the J gene lost 2 bases, with 13 bases spanning the gap. CDR3: CASSLWPLVGNQPQHF. The CDR3 region has the DNA TGTGCCAGCAGCTTATGGCCCCTCGTCGGCAATCAGCCCCAGCATTTT.

The V and J genes are TRBV7-9 and TRBJ2-5, with D possibly TRBD1 on 7 matching bases. Looked up from germline, CDR1 is SEHNR and CDR2 is FQNEAQ (reference sequence). The CDR3 runs to 15 residues. V gave up 5 bases and J gave up 5 bases, with 18 bases separating them. In DNA, the CDR3 is TGTGCCAGCAGCCTAAGACAGGGCCGGGGGGAGACCCAGTACTTC. As protein: CASSLRQGRGETQYF.

This chain links TRBV28 with TRBJ1-6; tentatively, D is TRBD1 (6 bases). This CDR3 has 12 residues. Trimming removed 4 bases at V and 12 bases at J, with 10 bases between. Germline values: CDR1 MDHEN, CDR2 SYDVKM. The CDR3 sequence is CASSSGTIPLHF. The CDR3, as DNA: TGTGCCAGCAGTTCCGGGACAATACCCCTCCACTTT.

This chain uses TRBV23-1 with TRBJ2-7; a possible D gene is TRBD2 (6 bases). TRBV23-1 is placed among ORFs of uncertain function. The CDR3 contains 16 residues. Trimming removed 6 bases from V and 4 bases from J, with 22 bases in between. The CDR3 nucleotides are TGCGCCAGCAGCCTTAACGGTAAATACGGGGGATACGAGCAGTACTTC. Residues: CASSLNGKYGGYEQYF.

The chain joins TRBV25-1 to TRBJ1-1; D remains unclear. CDR3 length: 15 residues. CDR1 and CDR2 from the germline V gene are MGHDK and SYGVNS. Trimming left V 4 bases short and J 4 bases short, with 16 bases between. CDR3 residues: CASSVSHNLVTEAFF. DNA of the CDR3: TGTGCCAGCAGTGTTTCTCACAATCTCGTCACTGAAGCTTTCTTT.

V is TRBV25-1 and J is TRBJ2-2; 9 nucleotides line up with TRBD2. This CDR3 comprises 14 residues. CDR1 and CDR2 from the germline V gene are MGHDK and SYGVNS. The V segment lost 4 bases and the J segment 3 bases; nucleotides outside the gene matches: 0. Here the CDR3 DNA reads TGTGCCAGCAGTGGACTAGCGGACACCGGGGAGCTGTTTTTT. Its translation is CASSGLADTGELFF. Full variable domain (outside the CDR3, taken from reference TRBV25-1 and TRBJ2-2): EADIYQTPRYLVIGTGKKITLECSQTMGHDKMYWYQQDPGMELHLIHYSYGVNSTEKGDLSSESTVSRIRTEHFPLTLESARPSHTSQYLCASSGLADTGELFFGEGSRLTVL.

This chain uses TRBV9 with TRBJ2-3; the match to TRBD1 covers 7 bases. V was clipped by 4 bases and J by 2 bases; unmatched bases: 13. Germline loops: CDR1 SGDLS, CDR2 YYNGEE. CDR3 size: 17 residues. CDR3 amino acids: CASSLAPTGSNTDTQYF. The CDR3 nucleotides read TGTGCCAGCAGCCTAGCCCCGACAGGGTCTAACACAGATACGCAGTATTTT.

This chain's CDR3 is CASSSGTGANTEAFF. In nucleotides, the CDR3 is TGTGCCAGCAGCTCTGGGACAGGGGCGAACACTGAAGCTTTCTTT. The chain is built from TRBV7-3 and TRBJ1-1, with 10 bases fitting TRBD1. V shed 4 bases, J shed 1 base, and the junction held 3 bases outside the gene matches. The CDR3 is made up of 15 amino acids. Germline V gene lookup returns CDR1 SGHTA and CDR2 FQGTGA.

The genes are TRBV2 and TRBJ2-7; 15 nucleotides agree with TRBD2. Losses at the gene ends were 5 bases for V and 4 bases for J; bases not matched to a gene: 9. This CDR3 is built from 17 residues. Germline CDR1 and CDR2: SNHLY and FYNNEI. CDR3 sequence reads: CASSPRTSGGAMYEQYF. The CDR3 DNA is TGTGCCAGCAGTCCCCGGACTAGCGGGGGGGCAATGTACGAGCAGTACTTC.

CDR3 sequence: CASSLGAGGEQYF. The CDR3 nucleotides are TGTGCCAGCAGCTTGGGAGCGGGAGGCGAGCAGTACTTC. V and J are TRBV7-9 and TRBJ2-7; TRBD2 aligns across 9 bases. Germline V lookup: CDR1 SEHNR, CDR2 FQNEAQ (reference sequence). The CDR3 sequence is 13 residues long. V was pared by 3 bases and J by 6 bases, with 3 bases of the junction left unmatched.

The V gene is TRBV7-8, the J gene TRBJ2-7; D perhaps matches TRBD1 (5 bases). The V end lost 4 bases, the J end lost 5 bases, and 18 bases lay between the germline ends. This CDR3 has 15 residues. CDR1 SGHVS and CDR2 FQNEAQ come from the germline V gene. The CDR3 spells CASSSSRQGRHEQYF. The DNA of the CDR3 is TGTGCCAGCAGCTCAAGTCGGCAGGGCCGCCACGAGCAGTACTTC.

The CDR3 is CASSGLGARAEAFF. The CDR3 DNA is TGTGCCAGCAGCGGATTAGGGGCCCGGGCTGAAGCTTTCTTT. V usage is TRBV9 and J usage is TRBJ1-1; a weak D match, TRBD1 (5 bases). CDR3 length: 14 residues. V was trimmed by 3 bases and J by 6 bases, leaving 15 bases between them. In germline, CDR1 is SGDLS, CDR2 YYNGEE.

This chain connects TRBV19 to TRBJ1-4; no definite D call. This CDR3 contains 15 residues. From germline, CDR1 is LNHDA and CDR2 SQIVND (reference sequence). V lost 5 bases and J lost 0, with 10 bases in between. CDR3 protein: CASSDGRPTNEKLFF. In DNA, the CDR3 is TGTGCCAGTAGTGACGGACGGCCAACTAATGAAAAACTGTTTTTT.

The chain is built from TRBV14 and TRBJ1-3, with 7 bases lining up with TRBD1. V dropped 0 bases and J dropped 4; count of bases not matched to a gene: 12. This CDR3 has 18 residues. Germline V lookup: CDR1 SGHDN, CDR2 FVKESK. The CDR3 protein is CASSQDRDRAPFGNTIYF. The CDR3 DNA reads as TGTGCCAGCAGCCAAGATCGAGACAGGGCCCCCTTCGGAAACACCATATATTTT.

The chain couples TRBV14 to TRBJ2-5; D assignment may be TRBD1 or TRBD2 (6 bases each). Between the trimmed V and J ends, which lost 1 base and 4 bases, there was a span of 10 bases. The CDR3 extends over 14 amino acids. Per the germline V gene, CDR1 is SGHDN and CDR2 is FVKESK. CDR3 DNA: TGTGCCAGCAGCCAAGCTTGGGGGGCAGAGACCCAGTACTTC. Protein sequence: CASSQAWGAETQYF.

The rearrangement uses TRBV11-3 and TRBJ1-1; tentative D call: TRBD1 (5 bases). The V end lost 1 base, the J end lost 5 bases, and 20 bases lay between the germline ends. Germline V gene sequence: CDR1 SGHNT, CDR2 YENEEA. This CDR3 has 17 residues. The CDR3 region is CASSLGISGGVGTEAFF. The CDR3 DNA reads TGTGCCAGCAGCTTAGGAATAAGTGGGGGGGTCGGGACTGAAGCTTTCTTT.

This chain connects TRBV19 to TRBJ2-6; no clear D gene. Per the germline V gene, CDR1 is LNHDA and CDR2 is SQIVND (reference sequence). The CDR3 sequence is 16 residues long. Trimming removed 3 bases at V and 4 bases at J, with 13 bases between. CDR3 region: CASSMTWATGANVLTF. DNA of the CDR3: TGTGCCAGTAGTATGACCTGGGCGACCGGGGCCAACGTCCTGACTTTC.

The gene calls are TRBV30 and TRBJ2-7; no clear D gene. The CDR3 loop spans 12 amino acids. Trimming took 4 bases from V and 7 from J, leaving 14 bases between them. Germline lookup yields CDR1 GTSNPN and CDR2 SVGIG (reference sequence). CDR3 region: CAWTIYTGEQYF. The CDR3 DNA reads as TGTGCCTGGACTATCTATACGGGTGAGCAGTACTTC.

V usage is TRBV13 and J usage is TRBJ1-3; 8 positions agree with TRBD1. From germline, CDR1 is PRHDT and CDR2 FYEKMQ (reference sequence). The CDR3 has 17 amino acids. After removal of 3 bases from V and 0 bases from J, the junction contained 7 bases not matched to a gene. Here the CDR3 DNA reads TGTGCCAGCAGCTTTAGACAGGGGCGATACTCTGGAAACACCATATATTTT. Its translation is CASSFRQGRYSGNTIYF.